A selection of T cell receptor beta chains follows, all from one sample in a study of OX40 agonist ivuxolimab in advanced cancers. Repertoires were generated with immunoSEQ multiplex PCR, while TCRdb's copy carries only in-frame clones and drops some. Altogether about 76,000 clones are present, more than 75% being singletons, with the ten largest covering about 1%. The source material was CD4+ or CD8+ T cells sorted from blood, sampled in a trial of the OX40 agonist ivuxolimab. The source is an adult with an advanced solid tumor such as melanoma, head and neck, liver or kidney cancer. Both conserved end residues are part of each CDR3. A D gene is named only where the DNA matches it firmly. Size tells how often a clone was seen (once, few, many) or the class of an expanded clone, and some rows leave it out.

>TRBJ1-3|NA|once|TRBV6-5
TGTGCCAGCAGTTCGCGACACGTCGGAGGAAACACCATATATTTT
CASSSRHVGGNTIYF
>TRBJ2-7|TRBD2|NA|TRBV15
TGTGCCACCAGCAGAGATAAACTAGCGGGGACAACCTACGAGCAGTACTTC
CATSRDKLAGTTYEQYF
>TRBJ2-7|NA|NA|TRBV4-1
TGCGCCAGCAGCCAAGCCGGGCCGGGGGAGGCCGAGCAGTACTTC
CASSQAGPGEAEQYF
>TRBJ2-3|TRBD2|NA|TRBV28
TGTGCCAGCACCGCACCGGGACTATTAACAGATACGCAGTATTTT
CASTAPGLLTDTQYF
>TRBJ2-1|NA|NA|TRBV5-1
TGCGCCAGCAGAACAGCTAGTATCCTTTACAATGAGCAGTTCTTC
CASRTASILYNEQFF
>TRBJ2-3|NA|NA|TRBV7-2
TGTGCCAGCAGCTTATTGGGACACAACACAGATACGCAGTATTTT
CASSLLGHNTDTQYF
>TRBJ1-2|NA|NA|TRBV30
TGTGCCTGGAGTTCACAGGCTGCTAACTATGGCTACACCTTC
CAWSSQAANYGYTF
>TRBJ2-7|NA|once|TRBV28
TGTGCCAGCACAGGGTCCAACTCCTACGAGCAGTACTTC
CASTGSNSYEQYF
>TRBJ2-3|TRBD2|NA|TRBV18
TGTGCCAGCTCAACGGGAGGGGGCACAGATACGCAGTATTTT
CASSTGGGTDTQYF
>TRBJ2-1|TRBD1|NA|TRBV10-1
TGCGCCAGCAGTGGGCCTTGGGACAGGATCGGACTACTAGACTACAATGAGCAGTTCTTC
CASSGPWDRIGLLDYNEQFF
>TRBJ1-1|TRBD1|many|TRBV10-3
TGTGCCATCAGCCGGGACAGAGGAACCATGTCAAACACTGAAGCTTTCTTT
CAISRDRGTMSNTEAFF
>TRBJ1-2|NA|NA|TRBV7-2
TGTGCCAGCAGCCCGGCGGGGCCCTTATTAGGTGGCTACACCTTC
CASSPAGPLLGGYTF
>TRBJ2-5|TRBD1|NA|TRBV10-3
TGTGCCATCAAAAAGGGACAGGGTGGTTCTGAGACCCAGTACTTC
CAIKKGQGGSETQYF